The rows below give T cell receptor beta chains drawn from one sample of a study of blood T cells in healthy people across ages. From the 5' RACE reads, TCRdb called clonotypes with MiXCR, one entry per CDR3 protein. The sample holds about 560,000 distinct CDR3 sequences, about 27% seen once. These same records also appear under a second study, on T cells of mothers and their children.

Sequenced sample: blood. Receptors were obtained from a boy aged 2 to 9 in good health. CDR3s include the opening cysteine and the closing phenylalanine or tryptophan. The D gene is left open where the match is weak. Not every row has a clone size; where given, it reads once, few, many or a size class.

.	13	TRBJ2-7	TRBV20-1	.	TGCAGTGCTAGAGATCGGCGCCAAAACGAGCAGTACTTC	CSARDRRQNEQYF
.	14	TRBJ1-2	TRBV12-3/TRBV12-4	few	TGTGCCAGCAGCCGACAGATTCCTAACTATGGCTACACCTTC	CASSRQIPNYGYTF
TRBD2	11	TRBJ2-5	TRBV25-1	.	TGTGCCGGCAGCGGGGCGGAGACCCAGTACTTC	CAGSGAETQYF
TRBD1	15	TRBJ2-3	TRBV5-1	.	TGCGCCAGCGCCTTGGACAGGACTAGCACAGATACGCAGTATTTT	CASALDRTSTDTQYF
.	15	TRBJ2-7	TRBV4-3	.	TGCGCCAGCAGCCAAGGGGGAGGGGGCATCTACGAGCAGTACTTC	CASSQGGGGIYEQYF
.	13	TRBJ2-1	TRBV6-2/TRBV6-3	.	TGTGCCAGCAGTTACTCGTTTGTCTATGAGCAGTTCTTC	CASSYSFVYEQFF
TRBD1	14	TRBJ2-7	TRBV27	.	TGTGCCAGCAGTGACACAGGGGGCCGCTACGAGCAGTACTTC	CASSDTGGRYEQYF
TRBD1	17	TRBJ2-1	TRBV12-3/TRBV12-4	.	TGTGCCAGCAGTTTAGTCTTCCGGACAGGGTACCACAATGAGCAGTTCTTC	CASSLVFRTGYHNEQFF
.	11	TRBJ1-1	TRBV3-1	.	TGTGCCAGCAGCCAAGGATTCGGCGCTTTCTTT	CASSQGFGAFF
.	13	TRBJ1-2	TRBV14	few	TGTGCCAGCACCCAAGGGACAAACTATGGCTACACCTTC	CASTQGTNYGYTF
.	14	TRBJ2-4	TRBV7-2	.	TGTGCCAGCAGCACGGGGGTAGCCAAAAACATTCAGTACTTC	CASSTGVAKNIQYF
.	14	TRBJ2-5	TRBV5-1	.	TGCGCCAGCAGATTAAAAACGGGAATAGAGACCCAGCACTTC	CASRLKTGIETQHF
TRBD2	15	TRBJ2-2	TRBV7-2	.	TGTGCCAGCAGCCCTAGCGGGGGGATCGCCGGGGAGCTGTTTTTT	CASSPSGGIAGELFF
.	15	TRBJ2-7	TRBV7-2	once	TGTGCCAGCAGCGAGGGACCCTCAAGGAACTACGAGCAGTACTTC	CASSEGPSRNYEQYF
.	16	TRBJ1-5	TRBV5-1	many	TGCGCCAGCAGCTTGGGGACGGCCGGGGTCAATCAGCCCCAGCATTTT	CASSLGTAGVNQPQHF
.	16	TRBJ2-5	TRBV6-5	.	TGTGCCAGCAGTTCTACCCGCTTTTCCCCAAAAGAGACCCAGTACTTC	CASSSTRFSPKETQYF
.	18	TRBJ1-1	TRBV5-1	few	TGCGCCAGCAGCTTCCTCCCCCAAACAAGCGACAAGCCTACACCGGCTTTCTTT	CASSFLPQTSDKPTPAFF
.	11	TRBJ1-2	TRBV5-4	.	TGTGCCAGCAGAACAGGGCATGGCTACACCTTC	CASRTGHGYTF
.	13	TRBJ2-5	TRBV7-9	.	TGTGCCAGCAGCTCCCGCAGGCAAGAGACCCAGTGCTTC	CASSSRRQETQCF
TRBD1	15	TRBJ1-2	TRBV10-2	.	TGCGCCAGCAGAGCCGGGACAGGGTCTGCTTGGGGCTACACCTTC	CASRAGTGSAWGYTF
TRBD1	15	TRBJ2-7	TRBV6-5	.	TGTGCCAGCAGTTACGTCCAGGGGGCTAACTACGAGCAGTACTTC	CASSYVQGANYEQYF
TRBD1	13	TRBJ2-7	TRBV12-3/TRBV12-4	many	TGTGCCAGCAGGAGACAGGGCCCCTACGAGCAGTACTTC	CASRRQGPYEQYF
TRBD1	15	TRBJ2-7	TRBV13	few	TGTGCCAGCAGCCCCTCCGGACAGGGCGGCTACGAGCAGTACTTC	CASSPSGQGGYEQYF
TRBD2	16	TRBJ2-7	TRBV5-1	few	TGCGCCAGCAGCCGCGGACTAGCGGGAGGAGGATACGAGCAGTACTTC	CASSRGLAGGGYEQYF
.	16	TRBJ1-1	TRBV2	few	TGTGCCAGCAGTGAAGACAGTGAGTTAATCAACACTGAAGCTTTCTTT	CASSEDSELINTEAFF
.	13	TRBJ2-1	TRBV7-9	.	TGTGCCAGCAGCCCAGACTTGGACAATGAGCAGTTCTTC	CASSPDLDNEQFF
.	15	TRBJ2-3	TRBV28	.	TGTGCCAGCAGTTTCCCCGGGGGCGTTACAGATACGCAGTATTTT	CASSFPGGVTDTQYF
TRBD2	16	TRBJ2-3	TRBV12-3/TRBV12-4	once	TGTGCCAGCAGTCCTCTAGCGGGAGAGACCGCAGATACGCAGTATTTT	CASSPLAGETADTQYF
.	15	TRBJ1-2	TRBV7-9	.	TGTGCCAGCAGCCCTAGTGGGGGGCTCAACTATGGCTACACCTTC	CASSPSGGLNYGYTF
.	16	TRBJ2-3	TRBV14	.	TGTGCCAGCAGCCAAGCCTGGGGGGACCGCACAGATACGCAGTATTTT	CASSQAWGDRTDTQYF
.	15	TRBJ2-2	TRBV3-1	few	TGTGCCAGCAGCCAACCTTACTCGAACACCGGGGAGCTGTTTTTT	CASSQPYSNTGELFF
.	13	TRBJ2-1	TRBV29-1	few	TGCAGCGTTGGACAGGACTCCTACAATGAGCAGTTCTTC	CSVGQDSYNEQFF
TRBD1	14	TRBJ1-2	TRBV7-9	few	TGTGCCAGCAGCTTCTCAGGGGGTTCAGGGGGCTACACCTTC	CASSFSGGSGGYTF
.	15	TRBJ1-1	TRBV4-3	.	TGCACCAGCAGCCAGGACCCCATAATGAACACTGAAGCTTTCTTT	CTSSQDPIMNTEAFF
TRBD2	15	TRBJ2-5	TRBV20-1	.	TGCAGTGCTAGAGCGCCTAGCGGGGTTGTAGAGACCCAGTACTTC	CSARAPSGVVETQYF
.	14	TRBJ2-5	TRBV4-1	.	TGCGCCAGCAGCCAAGTGACTCTCCAAGAGACCCAGTACTTC	CASSQVTLQETQYF
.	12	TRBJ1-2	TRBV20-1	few	TGCAGTGCTAGAGATAAGGGGGTCGGCTACACCTTC	CSARDKGVGYTF
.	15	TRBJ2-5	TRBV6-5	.	TGTGCCAGCAGTTACGGGGTAACAGGGCAAGAGACCCAGTACTTC	CASSYGVTGQETQYF
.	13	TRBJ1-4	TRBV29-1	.	TGCAGCGTCACGAGGGACCGAGGAGAAAAACTGTTTTTT	CSVTRDRGEKLFF
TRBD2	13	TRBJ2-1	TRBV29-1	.	TGCAGCGGACGGGAGGGCCGCTACAATGAGCAGTTCTTC	CSGREGRYNEQFF
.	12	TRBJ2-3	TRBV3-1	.	TGTGCCAGCAGCCAAGTAACGGGAGAAAGGTATTTT	CASSQVTGERYF
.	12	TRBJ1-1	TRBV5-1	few	TGCGCCAGCAGAATGGTAGGTGATGAAGCTTTCTTT	CASRMVGDEAFF